These 8 T cell receptor beta chains share one sample of origin, sequenced in a study of regulatory T cells. Their antigens are not known. Primers: 52 TRBV forward and 13 TRBJ reverse. This table comes from immunoSEQ multiplex PCR, and its TCRdb copy is limited to in-frame clones, with some not included. The table lists tens of thousands of clones, about 91% of them singletons, with more than 2% in the top ten. Findings and limits, study-wide: In CD3G-deficient patients, conventional CD4+ T cells were enriched for hydrophobic CDR3 residues at positions 6 and 7.

The sequenced material came from conventional CD4+ T cells sorted from blood. Source of these receptors: a person aged 18 to 35 with CD3G deficiency.

The rearrangement joins TRBV6-1 to TRBJ1-1, with D perhaps TRBD1 (5 bases). The CDR3 totals 12 residues. The germline V gene encodes CDR1 MNHNS and CDR2 SASEGT. The ends were cut back, 1 base at V and 11 bases at J, with 11 bases in the middle. CDR3 DNA sequence: TGTGCCAGCAGTGAAGGAGGACATGGGGCTTTCTTT. Translating it yields CASSEGGHGAFF.

V is TRBV28 and J is TRBJ2-7; a possible D gene is TRBD2 (6 bases). CDR1 and CDR2 from the germline V gene are MDHEN and SYDVKM. V lost 5 bases and J lost 0, with 14 bases in between. The CDR3 contains 15 residues. The CDR3 sequence is CASSPAGRSSYEQYF. Here the CDR3 DNA reads TGTGCCAGCAGTCCCGCAGGGAGGAGCTCCTACGAGCAGTACTTC.

The chain uses TRBV19 and TRBJ2-1, with 10 nucleotides matching TRBD1. The CDR3 length is 15 residues. V lost 3 bases to trimming and J lost 4 bases; unmatched junction nucleotides: 3. The germline gives CDR1 LNHDA, CDR2 SQIVND (reference sequence). The CDR3 region has the DNA TGTGCCAGTAGTATTGGGGGACAGGGGTACAATGAGCAGTTCTTC. Its translation: CASSIGGQGYNEQFF.

This CDR3 reads CSVWAGTQYF. In nucleotides, the CDR3 is TGCAGCGTTTGGGCGGGTACGCAGTATTTT. The genes are TRBV29-1 and TRBJ2-3; a possible D gene is TRBD2 (5 bases). Germline assignment: CDR1 SQVTM and CDR2 ANQGSEA. V gave up 5 bases and J gave up 8 bases, with 8 bases separating them. This CDR3 spans 10 amino acids.

This clone is medium-sized (0.01 to 0.1%) within its sample. The chain is built from TRBV10-3 and TRBJ2-7, with 10 nucleotides matching TRBD1. The CDR3 is made up of 13 amino acids. CDR1 and CDR2 (germline): ENHRY, SYGVKD. The V segment lost 6 bases and the J segment 1 base; nucleotides outside the gene matches: 0. CDR3 sequence: CAIRGQGSYEQYF. The CDR3 DNA is TGTGCCATCAGGGGACAGGGGTCCTACGAGCAGTACTTC.

The rearrangement uses TRBV21-1 and TRBJ2-2; TRBD1 reflects the table's D call only, with no check against the DNA. TRBV21-1 corresponds to a pseudogene. The CDR3 loop spans 18 amino acids. CDR3 bases: TGTGCCAGCAGCACCCGCCTCACAGTTTCTCCTTTCACCGGGGAGCTGTTTTTT. Amino acids: CASSTRLTVSPFTGELFF.

The chain links TRBV4-2 to TRBJ2-4; D unresolved. The germline gives CDR1 LGHNA, CDR2 YNFKEQ. The V gene lost 4 bases and the J gene lost 6 bases, with 10 bases spanning the gap. This CDR3 is 13 amino acids long. CDR3 protein: CASSPRTGNIQYF. The CDR3 DNA follows: TGTGCCAGCAGCCCGCGGACGGGAAACATTCAGTACTTC.

The V call is TRBV6-1, the J call TRBJ2-4; D is unclear. The CDR3 has 14 amino acids. CDR1 is MNHNS, CDR2 SASEGT, per germline. Trimming left V 5 bases short and J 1 base short, with 9 bases between. The CDR3: CASSYRVAKNIQYF. The CDR3 DNA is TGTGCCAGCAGTTATCGAGTGGCCAAAAACATTCAGTACTTC.